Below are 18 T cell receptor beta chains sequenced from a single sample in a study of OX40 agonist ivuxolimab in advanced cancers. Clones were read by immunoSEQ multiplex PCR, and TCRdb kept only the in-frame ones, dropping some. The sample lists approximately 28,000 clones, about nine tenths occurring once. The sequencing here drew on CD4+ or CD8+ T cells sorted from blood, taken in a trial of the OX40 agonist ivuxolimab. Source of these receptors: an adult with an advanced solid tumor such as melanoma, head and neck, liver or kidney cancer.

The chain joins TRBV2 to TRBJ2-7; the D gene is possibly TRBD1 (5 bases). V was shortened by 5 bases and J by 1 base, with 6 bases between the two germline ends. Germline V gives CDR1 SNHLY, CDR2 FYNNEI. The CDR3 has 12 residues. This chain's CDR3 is CASSSGSYEQYF. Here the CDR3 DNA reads TGTGCCAGCAGTTCAGGGTCCTACGAGCAGTACTTC.

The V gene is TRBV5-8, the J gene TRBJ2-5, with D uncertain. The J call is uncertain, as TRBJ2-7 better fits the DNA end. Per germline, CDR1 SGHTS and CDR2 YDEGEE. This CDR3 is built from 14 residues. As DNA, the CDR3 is TGTGCCAGCAGCTTGAACAGACTCTCCTACGAGCAGTACTTC. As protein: CASSLNRLSYEQYF.

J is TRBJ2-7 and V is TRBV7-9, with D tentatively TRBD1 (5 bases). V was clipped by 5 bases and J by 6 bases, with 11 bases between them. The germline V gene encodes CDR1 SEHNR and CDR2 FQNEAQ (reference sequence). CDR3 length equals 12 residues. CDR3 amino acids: CASSQSRAEQYF. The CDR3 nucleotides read TGTGCCAGCAGCCAATCCAGGGCCGAGCAGTACTTC.

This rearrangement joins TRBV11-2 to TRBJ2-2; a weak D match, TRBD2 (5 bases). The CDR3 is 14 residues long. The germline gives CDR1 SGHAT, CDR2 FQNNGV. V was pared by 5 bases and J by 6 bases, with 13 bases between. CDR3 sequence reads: CASSPTLGAGELFF. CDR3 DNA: TGTGCCAGCAGCCCCACACTAGGTGCCGGGGAGCTGTTTTTT.

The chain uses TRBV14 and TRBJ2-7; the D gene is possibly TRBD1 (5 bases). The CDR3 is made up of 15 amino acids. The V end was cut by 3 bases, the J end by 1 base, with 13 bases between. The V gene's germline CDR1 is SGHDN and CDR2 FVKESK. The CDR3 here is CASSQTAVLSYEQYF. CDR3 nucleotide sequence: TGTGCCAGCAGCCAGACAGCTGTACTATCCTACGAGCAGTACTTC.

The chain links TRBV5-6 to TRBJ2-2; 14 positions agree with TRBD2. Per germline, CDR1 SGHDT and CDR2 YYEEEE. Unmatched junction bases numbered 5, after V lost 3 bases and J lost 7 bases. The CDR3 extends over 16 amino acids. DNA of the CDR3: TGTGCCAGCAGCTCAGGACTAGCGGGAGGTGTCGGGGAGCTGTTTTTT. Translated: CASSSGLAGGVGELFF.

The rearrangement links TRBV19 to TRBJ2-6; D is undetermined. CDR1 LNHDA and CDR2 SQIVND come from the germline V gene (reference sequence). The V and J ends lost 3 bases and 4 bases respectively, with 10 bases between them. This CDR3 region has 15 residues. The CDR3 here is CASSIGTRGANVLTF. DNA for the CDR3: TGTGCCAGTAGTATTGGCACACGGGGGGCCAACGTCCTGACTTTC.

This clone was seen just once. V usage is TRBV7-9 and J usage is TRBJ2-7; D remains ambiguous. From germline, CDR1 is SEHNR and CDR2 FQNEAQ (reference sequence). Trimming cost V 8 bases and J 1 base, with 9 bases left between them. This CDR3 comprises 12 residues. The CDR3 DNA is TGTGCCAGCGTTGGATTGTCCTACGAGCAGTACTTC. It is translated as CASVGLSYEQYF.

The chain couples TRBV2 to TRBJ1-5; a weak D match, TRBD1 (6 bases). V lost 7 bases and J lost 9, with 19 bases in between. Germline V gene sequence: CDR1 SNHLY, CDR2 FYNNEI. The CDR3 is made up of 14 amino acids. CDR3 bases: TGTGCCAGCAACCCTGGAGGGGGAACACGGCCCCAGCATTTT. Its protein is CASNPGGGTRPQHF. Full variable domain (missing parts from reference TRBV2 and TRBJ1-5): EPEVTQTPSHQVTQMGQEVILRCVPISNHLYFYWYRQILGQKVEFLVSFYNNEISEKSEIFDDQFSVERPDGSNFTLKIRSTKLEDSAMYFCASNPGGGTRPQHFGDGTRLSIL.

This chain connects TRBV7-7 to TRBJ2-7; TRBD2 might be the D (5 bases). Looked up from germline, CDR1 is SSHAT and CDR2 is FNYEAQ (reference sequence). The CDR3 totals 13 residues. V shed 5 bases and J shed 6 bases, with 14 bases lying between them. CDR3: CASSRDGESEQYF. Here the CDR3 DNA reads TGTGCCAGCAGCCGAGACGGGGAGAGCGAGCAGTACTTC.

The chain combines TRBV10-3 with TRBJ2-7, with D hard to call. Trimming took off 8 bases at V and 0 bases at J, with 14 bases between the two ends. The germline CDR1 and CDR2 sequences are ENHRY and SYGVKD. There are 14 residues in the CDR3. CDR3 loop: CAIRLGVSSYEQYF. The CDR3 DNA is TGTGCCATCCGGCTTGGGGTCAGCTCCTACGAGCAGTACTTC.

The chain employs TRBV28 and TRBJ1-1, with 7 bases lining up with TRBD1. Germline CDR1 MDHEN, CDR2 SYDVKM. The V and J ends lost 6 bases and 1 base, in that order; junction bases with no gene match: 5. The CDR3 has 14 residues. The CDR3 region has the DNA TGTGCCAGCAGGCCACAGGGGACGAACACTGAAGCTTTCTTT. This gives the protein CASRPQGTNTEAFF.

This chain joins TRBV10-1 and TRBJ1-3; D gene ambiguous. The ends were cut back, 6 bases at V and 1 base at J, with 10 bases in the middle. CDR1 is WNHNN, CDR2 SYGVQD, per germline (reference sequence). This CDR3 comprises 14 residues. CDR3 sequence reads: CASSPSGSGNTIYF. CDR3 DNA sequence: TGCGCCAGCAGCCCCTCGGGGTCTGGAAACACCATATATTTT.

As DNA, the CDR3 is TGTGCCAGCACACCCCAAGGAGGGGTGGGCTACACCTTC. It codes for CASTPQGGVGYTF. The chain joins TRBV6-5 to TRBJ1-2; D is perhaps TRBD1 (5 bases). The CDR3 is 13 amino acids. The germline V gene encodes CDR1 MNHEY and CDR2 SVGAGI. V was cut by 7 bases and J by 8 bases, with 17 bases left in between.

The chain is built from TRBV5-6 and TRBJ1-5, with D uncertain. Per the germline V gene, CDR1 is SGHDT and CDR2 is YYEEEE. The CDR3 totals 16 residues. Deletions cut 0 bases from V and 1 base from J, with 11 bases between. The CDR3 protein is CASSLALSESNQPQHF. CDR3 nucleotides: TGTGCCAGCAGCTTGGCCCTAAGCGAGAGCAATCAGCCCCAGCATTTT.

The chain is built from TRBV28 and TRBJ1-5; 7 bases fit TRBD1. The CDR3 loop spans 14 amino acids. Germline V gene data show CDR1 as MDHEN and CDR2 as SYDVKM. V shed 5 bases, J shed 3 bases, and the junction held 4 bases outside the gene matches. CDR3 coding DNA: TGTGCCAGCAGTGGCGGGACAGACAATCAGCCCCAGCATTTT. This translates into CASSGGTDNQPQHF.

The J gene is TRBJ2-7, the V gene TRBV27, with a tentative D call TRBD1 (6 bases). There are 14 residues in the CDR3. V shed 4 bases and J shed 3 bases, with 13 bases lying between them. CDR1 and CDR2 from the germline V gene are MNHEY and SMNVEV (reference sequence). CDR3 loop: CASSSGQLFYEQYF. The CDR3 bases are TGTGCCAGCAGTTCCGGACAGCTGTTCTACGAGCAGTACTTC.

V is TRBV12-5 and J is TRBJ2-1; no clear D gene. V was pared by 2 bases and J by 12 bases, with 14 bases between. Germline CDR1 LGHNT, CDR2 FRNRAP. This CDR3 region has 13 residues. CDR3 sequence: CASGLPSPVRQFF. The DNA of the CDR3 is TGTGCTAGTGGTTTGCCCTCCCCAGTGAGGCAGTTCTTC.